These 15 T cell receptor beta chains share one sample of origin, sequenced in a study of blood T cell repertoires in COVID-19. Profiling relied on immunoSEQ multiplex PCR, and the TCRdb table lists in-frame clones only, not all of them. The sample records tens of thousands of clones, 88% being singletons. Material: peripheral blood. These receptor sequences come from a human donor in a cohort sampled during active COVID-19.

This clone was detected once. The gene calls are TRBV18 and TRBJ1-2; 9 bases are a match to TRBD1. Trimming removed 1 base from V and 5 bases from J; junction bases left unmatched: 5. Per the germline V gene, CDR1 is KGHSH and CDR2 is LQKENI. This CDR3 has 15 residues. The CDR3 nucleotides are TGTGCCAGCTCACCACGCCGGGACAGGGAGTATGGCTACACCTTC. Encoded protein: CASSPRRDREYGYTF.

This chain connects TRBV6-1 to TRBJ1-2; TRBD1 might be the D (5 bases). This CDR3 spans 14 amino acids. Germline lookup yields CDR1 MNHNS and CDR2 SASEGT. Trimming cost V 3 bases and J 2 bases, with 10 bases left between them. CDR3 coding DNA: TGTGCCAGCAGTGAGCCGGGGGGAAACTATGGCTACACCTTC. It yields the protein CASSEPGGNYGYTF.

The CDR3 DNA follows: TGTGCCAGTAGTATCTTCCTGGGACAGGGGAAAGGCTACACCTTC. It translates to CASSIFLGQGKGYTF. The rearrangement links TRBV19 to TRBJ1-2; TRBD1 agrees at 10 bases. With 3 bases clipped from V and 8 bases from J, the junction kept 9 bases outside the gene matches. The CDR3 extends over 15 amino acids. Germline values: CDR1 LNHDA, CDR2 SQIVND (reference sequence).

This chain's CDR3 is CASSVTHRGEDGYTF. The CDR3 nucleotides are TGTGCCAGCAGCGTGACCCACAGGGGAGAGGATGGCTACACCTTC. This chain connects TRBV9 to TRBJ1-2, with TRBD1 matching over 7 bases. This CDR3 has 15 amino acids. Germline CDR1 reads SGDLS; CDR2 reads YYNGEE. Germline trimming cut 2 bases from V and 6 bases from J; bases unmatched to any gene: 10.

J is TRBJ2-3 and V is TRBV6-5; tentative D call: TRBD1 (6 bases). Trimming cost V 6 bases and J 5 bases, with 18 bases left between them. Looked up from germline, CDR1 is MNHEY and CDR2 is SVGAGI. The CDR3 is made up of 15 amino acids. Here the CDR3 reads CASSPDRRLVDTQYF. Here the CDR3 DNA reads TGTGCCAGCAGCCCCGACAGGCGTCTCGTAGATACGCAGTATTTT.

This clone was detected once. The genes are TRBV2 and TRBJ2-3; 12 bases are shared with TRBD2. This CDR3 is 16 amino acids long. V shed 10 bases and J 3 bases; nucleotides not matched to a gene: 11. Germline values: CDR1 SNHLY, CDR2 FYNNEI. Here the CDR3 reads CATKLRLAGETDTQYF. The CDR3 nucleotides are TGTGCCACCAAATTGCGACTAGCGGGAGAGACAGATACGCAGTATTTT.

The chain links TRBV7-2 to TRBJ2-7; D perhaps matches TRBD1 (6 bases). Per germline, CDR1 SGHTA and CDR2 FQGNSA. The CDR3 sequence is 15 residues long. Trimming cost V 4 bases and J 2 bases, with 15 bases left between them. CDR3 bases: TGTGCCAGCAGCTCCGGACAGCCCCCCACCTACGAGCAGTACTTC. Translating it yields CASSSGQPPTYEQYF.

The chain recombines TRBV9 with TRBJ1-1, with D possibly matching TRBD1 (6 bases). In germline, CDR1 is SGDLS, CDR2 YYNGEE. Trimming removed 3 bases from V and 5 bases from J, with 11 bases in between. The CDR3 runs to 13 residues. This CDR3 is CASSGQVETEAFF. CDR3 sequence (DNA): TGTGCCAGCAGCGGACAGGTTGAGACTGAAGCTTTCTTT.

The chain carries TRBV7-6 and TRBJ1-6; D gene ambiguous. Per germline, CDR1 SGHVS and CDR2 FNYEAQ. The CDR3 spans 16 residues. Trimming removed 1 base from V and 7 bases from J, with 14 bases in between. The CDR3 spells CASSLGVRQGNSPLHF. CDR3 nucleotides: TGTGCCAGCAGCTTAGGTGTGAGGCAAGGAAATTCACCCCTCCACTTT.

This chain connects TRBV6-2 or TRBV6-3 to TRBJ2-7; D might be TRBD1 (6 bases). V lost 2 bases to trimming and J lost 4 bases, with 9 bases between them. Germline CDR1 MNHEY, CDR2 SVGEGT. This CDR3 has 13 amino acids. The CDR3, as DNA: TGTGCCAGCAGTTACCAGGGGTCTTACGAGCAGTACTTC. Translation: CASSYQGSYEQYF.

The J gene is TRBJ2-5, the V gene TRBV28; D is perhaps TRBD1 (5 bases). CDR1 and CDR2 (germline): MDHEN, SYDVKM. The CDR3 has 13 amino acids. Trimming took off 7 bases at V and 4 bases at J, with 13 bases between the two ends. The CDR3 DNA sequence: TGTGCCAGCAACCAGGGTCATAGAGAGACCCAGTACTTC. Its translation: CASNQGHRETQYF.

Remarks on this clone: At one of its ends the junction is not consistent with the germline gene, which may arise from a read error. The chain employs TRBV15 and TRBJ2-3, with 9 bases matching TRBD2. CDR3 length: 15 residues. Germline CDR1 and CDR2: LNHNV and YYDKDF (reference sequence). CDR3 region: CAASSGSRGTDTQYF. For the CDR3, the DNA is TGTGCCGCCAGTAGCGGGAGCAGGGGCACAGATACGCAGTATTTT.

This clone was found a few times. The V gene is TRBV19, the J gene TRBJ1-2; 7 bases are shared with TRBD1. V lost 0 bases, J lost 4 bases, and 5 bases stayed unmatched. Germline V gene lookup returns CDR1 LNHDA and CDR2 SQIVND (reference sequence). This CDR3 comprises 15 residues. DNA for the CDR3: TGTGCCAGTAGTATAGATCCGGGACAGTCCTATGGCTACACCTTC. Protein product: CASSIDPGQSYGYTF.

The V call is TRBV5-1, the J call TRBJ2-5; TRBD1 aligns across 7 bases. Germline V gene data show CDR1 as SGHRS and CDR2 as YFSETQ. V lost 7 bases to trimming and J lost 0 bases; unmatched junction nucleotides: 6. The CDR3 is 14 amino acids. The CDR3 DNA is TGCGCCAGCGGAAACAGGGGCTACCAAGAGACCCAGTACTTC. The encoded protein is CASGNRGYQETQYF.

The V and J genes are TRBV19 and TRBJ2-1; 9 nucleotides line up with TRBD2. Germline V gene lookup returns CDR1 LNHDA and CDR2 SQIVND (reference sequence). There are 16 residues in the CDR3. The trim removed 0 bases at V and 2 bases at J, leaving 2 bases unmatched. The CDR3 is CASSIDSSGAYNEQFF. The CDR3 region has the DNA TGTGCCAGTAGTATAGATTCTAGCGGGGCCTACAATGAGCAGTTCTTC.